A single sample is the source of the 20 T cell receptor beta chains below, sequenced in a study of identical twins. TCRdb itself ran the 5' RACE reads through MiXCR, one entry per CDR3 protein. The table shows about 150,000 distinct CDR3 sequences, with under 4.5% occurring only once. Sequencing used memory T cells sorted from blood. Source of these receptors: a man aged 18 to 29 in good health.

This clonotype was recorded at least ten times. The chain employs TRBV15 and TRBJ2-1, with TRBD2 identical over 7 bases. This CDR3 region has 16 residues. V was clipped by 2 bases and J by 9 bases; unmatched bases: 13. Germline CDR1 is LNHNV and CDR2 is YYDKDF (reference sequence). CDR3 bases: TGTGCCACCAGCAGACCTGGGCTAGCGGACGGAGCTGAGCAGTTCTTC. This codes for CATSRPGLADGAEQFF.

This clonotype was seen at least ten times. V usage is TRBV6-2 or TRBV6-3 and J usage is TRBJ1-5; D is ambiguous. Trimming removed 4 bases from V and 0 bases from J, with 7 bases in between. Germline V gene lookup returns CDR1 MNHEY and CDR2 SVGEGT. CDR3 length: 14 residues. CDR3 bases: TGTGCCAGCAGTTCCCCGGGTAGCAATCAGCCCCAGCATTTT. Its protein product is CASSSPGSNQPQHF.

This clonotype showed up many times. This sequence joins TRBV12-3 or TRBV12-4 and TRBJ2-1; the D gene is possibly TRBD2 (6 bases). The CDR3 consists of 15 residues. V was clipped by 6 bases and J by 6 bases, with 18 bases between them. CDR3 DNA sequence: TGTGCCAGCAGCTCTTTCTGGGAGGCAGGCAATGAGCAGTTCTTC. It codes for CASSSFWEAGNEQFF.

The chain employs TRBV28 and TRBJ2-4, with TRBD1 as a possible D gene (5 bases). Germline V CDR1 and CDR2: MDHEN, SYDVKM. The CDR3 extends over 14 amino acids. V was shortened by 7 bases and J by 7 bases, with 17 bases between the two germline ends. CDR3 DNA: TGTGCCAGCAACCCAACAGGTTCGAGGAACATTCAGTACTTC. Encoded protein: CASNPTGSRNIQYF.

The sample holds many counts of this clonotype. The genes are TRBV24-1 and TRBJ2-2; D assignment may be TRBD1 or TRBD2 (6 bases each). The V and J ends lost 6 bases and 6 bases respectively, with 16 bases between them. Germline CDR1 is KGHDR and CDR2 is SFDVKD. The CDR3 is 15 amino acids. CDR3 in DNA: TGTGCCACCAGTCCGCTCGCAGGGGAGGCCGGGGAGCTGTTTTTT. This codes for CATSPLAGEAGELFF.

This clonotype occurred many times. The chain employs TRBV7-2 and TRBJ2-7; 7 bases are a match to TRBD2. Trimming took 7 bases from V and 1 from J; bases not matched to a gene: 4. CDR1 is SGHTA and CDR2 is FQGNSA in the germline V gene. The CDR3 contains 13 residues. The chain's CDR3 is CASTRAGSYEQYF. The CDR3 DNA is TGTGCCAGCACACGAGCGGGGTCCTACGAGCAGTACTTC.

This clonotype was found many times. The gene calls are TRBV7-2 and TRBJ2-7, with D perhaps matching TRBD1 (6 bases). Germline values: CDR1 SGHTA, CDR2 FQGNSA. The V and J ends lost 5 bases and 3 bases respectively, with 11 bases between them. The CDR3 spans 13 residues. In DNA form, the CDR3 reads TGTGCCAGCAGCGGGCGACAGGTCTACGAGCAGTACTTC. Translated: CASSGRQVYEQYF.

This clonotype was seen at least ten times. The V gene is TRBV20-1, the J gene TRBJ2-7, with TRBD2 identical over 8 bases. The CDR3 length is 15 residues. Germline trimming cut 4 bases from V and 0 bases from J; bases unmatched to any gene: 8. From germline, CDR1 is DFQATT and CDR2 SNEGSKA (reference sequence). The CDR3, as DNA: TGCAGTGCTACCTCCCGGGAGGGGAGCTCCTACGAGCAGTACTTC. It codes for CSATSREGSSYEQYF.

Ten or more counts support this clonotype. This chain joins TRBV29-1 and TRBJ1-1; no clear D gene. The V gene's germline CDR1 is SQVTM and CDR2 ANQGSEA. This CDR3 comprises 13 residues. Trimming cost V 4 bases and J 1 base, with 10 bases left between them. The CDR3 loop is CSVVPPKNTEAFF. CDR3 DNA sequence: TGCAGCGTTGTACCTCCCAAGAACACTGAAGCTTTCTTT.

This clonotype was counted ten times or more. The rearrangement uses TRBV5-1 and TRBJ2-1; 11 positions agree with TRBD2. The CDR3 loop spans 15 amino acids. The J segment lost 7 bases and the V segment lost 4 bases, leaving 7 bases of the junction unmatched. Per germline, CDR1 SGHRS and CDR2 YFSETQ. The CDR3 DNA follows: TGCGCCAGCAGCATAGCGGGAGGGCCCTCAAATGAGCAGTTCTTC. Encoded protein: CASSIAGGPSNEQFF. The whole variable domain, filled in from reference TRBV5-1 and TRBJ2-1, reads KAGVTQTPRYLIKTRGQQVTLSCSPISGHRSVSWYQQTPGQGLQFLFEYFSETQRNKGNFPGRFSGRQFSNSRSEMNVSTLELGDSALYLCASSIAGGPSNEQFFGPGTRLTVL.

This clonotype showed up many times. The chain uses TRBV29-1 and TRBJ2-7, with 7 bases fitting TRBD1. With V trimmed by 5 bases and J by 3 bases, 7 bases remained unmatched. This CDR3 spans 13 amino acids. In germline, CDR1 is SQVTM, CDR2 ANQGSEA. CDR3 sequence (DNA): TGCAGCGTTAGAGAGGGACAGAGCTACGAGCAGTACTTC. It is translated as CSVREGQSYEQYF.

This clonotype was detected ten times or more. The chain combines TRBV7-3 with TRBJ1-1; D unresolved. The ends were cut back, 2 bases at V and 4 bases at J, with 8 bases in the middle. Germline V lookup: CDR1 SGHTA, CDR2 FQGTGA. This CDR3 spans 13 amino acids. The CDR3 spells CASSLGQRTEAFF. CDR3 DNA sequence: TGTGCCAGCAGCTTAGGGCAACGCACTGAAGCTTTCTTT.

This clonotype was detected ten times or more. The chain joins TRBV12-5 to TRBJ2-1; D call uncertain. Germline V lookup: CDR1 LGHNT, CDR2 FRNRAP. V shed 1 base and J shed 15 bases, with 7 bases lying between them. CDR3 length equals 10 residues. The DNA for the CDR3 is TGTGCTAGTGGTTTGGCCCGGGTGTTCTTC. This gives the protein CASGLARVFF.

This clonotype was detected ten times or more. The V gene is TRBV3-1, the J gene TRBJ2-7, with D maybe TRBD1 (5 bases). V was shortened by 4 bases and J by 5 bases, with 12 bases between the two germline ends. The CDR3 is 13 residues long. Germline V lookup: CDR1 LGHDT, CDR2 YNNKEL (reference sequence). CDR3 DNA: TGTGCCAGCAGCCTAAAGGGGTCCCACGAGCAGTACTTC. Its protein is CASSLKGSHEQYF.

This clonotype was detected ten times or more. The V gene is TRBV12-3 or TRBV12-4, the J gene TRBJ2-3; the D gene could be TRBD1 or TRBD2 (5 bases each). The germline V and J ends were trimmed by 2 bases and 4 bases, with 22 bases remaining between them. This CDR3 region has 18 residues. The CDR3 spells CASSLSVGVARGPDTQYF. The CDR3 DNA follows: TGTGCCAGCAGTTTAAGTGTGGGAGTAGCTCGGGGCCCAGATACGCAGTATTTT.

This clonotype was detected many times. The CDR3 DNA reads TGTGCCAGCAGCCGGGGGGGGTTAGATCAGCCCCAGCATTTT. Translating it yields CASSRGGLDQPQHF. This chain uses TRBV14 with TRBJ1-5; possible D gene TRBD1, 5 bases. Germline V gene data show CDR1 as SGHDN and CDR2 as FVKESK. The CDR3 totals 14 residues. V was clipped by 4 bases and J by 5 bases, with 12 bases between them.

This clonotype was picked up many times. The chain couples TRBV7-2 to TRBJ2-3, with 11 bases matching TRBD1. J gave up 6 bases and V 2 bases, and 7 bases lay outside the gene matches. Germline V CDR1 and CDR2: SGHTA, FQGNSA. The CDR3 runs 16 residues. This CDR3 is CASSLLGQGVGDTQYF. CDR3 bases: TGTGCCAGCAGCTTATTGGGACAGGGGGTTGGGGATACGCAGTATTTT.

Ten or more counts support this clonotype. This CDR3 reads CASSSLRSNQPQHF. In DNA, the CDR3 is TGTGCCAGCAGTTCCCTCCGTAGCAATCAGCCCCAGCATTTT. V usage is TRBV12-3 or TRBV12-4 and J usage is TRBJ1-5, with D unclear. The CDR3 consists of 14 residues. V was clipped by 4 bases and J by 0 bases, with 7 bases between them.

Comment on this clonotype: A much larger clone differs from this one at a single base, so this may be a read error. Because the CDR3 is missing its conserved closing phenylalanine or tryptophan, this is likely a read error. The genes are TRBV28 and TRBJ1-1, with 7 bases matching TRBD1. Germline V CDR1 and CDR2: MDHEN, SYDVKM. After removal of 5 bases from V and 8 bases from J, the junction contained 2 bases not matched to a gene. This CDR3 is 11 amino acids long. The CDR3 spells CASSPQGEAFS. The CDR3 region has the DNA TGTGCCAGCAGTCCACAGGGGGAAGCTTTCTCT.

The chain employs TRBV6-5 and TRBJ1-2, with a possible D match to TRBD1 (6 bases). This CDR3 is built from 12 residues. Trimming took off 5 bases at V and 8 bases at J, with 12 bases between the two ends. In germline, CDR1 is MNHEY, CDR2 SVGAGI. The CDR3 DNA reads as TGTGCCAGCAGTCCGGGGGGGGCCGGCTACACCTTC. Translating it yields CASSPGGAGYTF.